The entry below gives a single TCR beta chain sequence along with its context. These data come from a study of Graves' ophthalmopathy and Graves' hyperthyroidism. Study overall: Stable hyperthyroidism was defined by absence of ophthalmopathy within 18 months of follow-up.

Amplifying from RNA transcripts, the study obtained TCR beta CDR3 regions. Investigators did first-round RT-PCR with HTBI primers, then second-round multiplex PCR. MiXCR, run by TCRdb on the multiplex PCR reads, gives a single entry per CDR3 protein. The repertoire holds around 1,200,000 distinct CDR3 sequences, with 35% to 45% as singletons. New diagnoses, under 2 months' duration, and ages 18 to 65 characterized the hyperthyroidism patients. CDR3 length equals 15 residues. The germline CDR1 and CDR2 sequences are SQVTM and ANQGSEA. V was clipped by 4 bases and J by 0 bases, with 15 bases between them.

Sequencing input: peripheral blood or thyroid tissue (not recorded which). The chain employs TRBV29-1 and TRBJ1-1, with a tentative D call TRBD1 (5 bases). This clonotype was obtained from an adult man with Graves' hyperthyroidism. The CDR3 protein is CSVGVLGRLNTEAFF. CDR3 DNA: TGCAGCGTTGGCGTTCTGGGACGGTTGAACACTGAAGCTTTCTTT.